Listed here are 32 T cell receptor beta chains from one sample, sequenced in a study of CD8 T cells in Susac syndrome. A quantity of about 0.5 to 1 ug RNA underwent reverse transcription using random hexamers. TCRdb re-called the immunoSEQ multiplex PCR reads with MiXCR, one entry per CDR3 protein. The data show under 200,000 distinct CDR3 sequences, more than 85% seen once. The source material was CD4+ T cells from PBMCs. The receptors stem from a human donor with Susac syndrome.

The rearrangement joins TRBV5-1 to TRBJ2-7; D may be TRBD2 (6 bases). The CDR3 runs to 14 residues. Per germline, CDR1 SGHRS and CDR2 YFSETQ. V was clipped by 3 bases and J by 1 base, with 11 bases between them. The DNA of the CDR3 is TGCGCCAGCAGCTGGGGGGACGGATCCTACGAGCAGTACTTC. Translating it yields CASSWGDGSYEQYF.

The rearrangement links TRBV5-4 to TRBJ2-7; TRBD1 or TRBD2 may be the D gene (5 bases each). The length of the CDR3 is 15 residues. The ends were cut back, 1 base at V and 6 bases at J, with 17 bases in the middle. Germline V gene lookup returns CDR1 SGHNT and CDR2 YYREEE (reference sequence). The CDR3 sequence is CASSLRGPSSAEQYF. The CDR3, as DNA: TGTGCCAGCAGCTTGCGGGGACCAAGTTCGGCCGAGCAGTACTTC.

This chain links TRBV3-1 with TRBJ2-1, with D possibly being TRBD1 (7 bases). The CDR3 length is 15 residues. Trimming cost V 8 bases and J 4 bases, with 18 bases left between them. Per germline, CDR1 LGHDT and CDR2 YNNKEL (reference sequence). The CDR3 loop reads CASRGGGTWYNEQFF. DNA for the CDR3: TGTGCCAGCCGAGGGGGCGGGACATGGTACAATGAGCAGTTCTTC.

This chain uses TRBV20-1 with TRBJ2-1; TRBD2 agrees at 9 bases. V was clipped by 2 bases and J by 3 bases; unmatched bases: 5. The CDR3 is made up of 15 amino acids. CDR1 is DFQATT, CDR2 SNEGSKA, per germline (reference sequence). The CDR3 sequence is CSARPSSGGYNEQFF. The CDR3 bases are TGCAGTGCTAGACCCAGTAGCGGGGGCTACAATGAGCAGTTCTTC.

As DNA, the CDR3 is TGTGCCAGCAGCGCCCGTGAGAGGGGGCATCAGCCCCAGCATTTT. Protein: CASSARERGHQPQHF. V is TRBV12-3 or TRBV12-4 and J is TRBJ1-5; 7 nucleotides line up with TRBD1. The CDR3 extends over 15 amino acids. J gave up 5 bases and V 6 bases, and 10 bases lay outside the gene matches.

V usage is TRBV27 and J usage is TRBJ2-1, with 8 bases fitting TRBD1. CDR3 length: 13 residues. CDR1 and CDR2 (germline): MNHEY, SMNVEV (reference sequence). After removal of 6 bases from V and 8 bases from J, the junction contained 6 bases not matched to a gene. DNA of the CDR3: TGTGCCAGCAGGCGAACAGGGGGTGATGAGCAGTTCTTC. This sequence encodes CASRRTGGDEQFF.

The chain recombines TRBV19 with TRBJ1-1; the D is unclear. CDR3 length: 12 residues. V was shortened by 4 bases and J by 6 bases, with 9 bases between the two germline ends. Germline CDR1 is LNHDA and CDR2 is SQIVND (reference sequence). The CDR3 coding sequence is TGTGCCAGTAGTAACCCCCTTGCTGAAGCTTTCTTT. It translates to CASSNPLAEAFF. The full variable domain, with the rest looked up from reference TRBV19 and TRBJ1-1, is DGGITQSPKYLFRKEGQNVTLSCEQNLNHDAMYWYRQDPGQGLRLIYYSQIVNDFQKGDIAEGYSVSREKKESFPLTVTSAQKNPTAFYLCASSNPLAEAFFGQGTRLTVV.

The chain links TRBV6-5 to TRBJ1-1; TRBD1 matches at 7 bases. With 2 bases clipped from V and 2 bases from J, the junction kept 23 bases outside the gene matches. The germline CDR1 and CDR2 sequences are MNHEY and SVGAGI. The CDR3 totals 21 residues. The CDR3 nucleotides read TGTGCCAGCAGTTACGTATCGGGGACAGATTTTAATCTAAAACTAAACACTGAAGCTTTCTTT. Translation: CASSYVSGTDFNLKLNTEAFF.

This clonotype appeared a few times. The genes are TRBV28 and TRBJ2-1; 11 positions agree with TRBD2. The germline V gene encodes CDR1 MDHEN and CDR2 SYDVKM. V gave up 7 bases and J gave up 7 bases; unmatched junction bases: 6. The CDR3 totals 14 residues. CDR3 sequence: CASTEASGRNEQFF. In DNA form, the CDR3 reads TGTGCCAGCACAGAGGCTAGCGGGAGGAATGAGCAGTTCTTC.

The gene calls are TRBV2 and TRBJ2-1; perhaps D is TRBD1 or TRBD2 (5 bases each). V was clipped by 7 bases and J by 7 bases, with 14 bases between them. CDR3 length: 13 amino acids. Germline-derived CDR1 and CDR2 are SNHLY and FYNNEI. In DNA form, the CDR3 reads TGTGCCAGCACACGGGACCTTTGGAATGAGCAGTTCTTC. Its protein product is CASTRDLWNEQFF.

The rearrangement uses TRBV24-1 and TRBJ2-3; no reliable D call. Trimming took off 5 bases at V and 0 bases at J, with 8 bases between the two ends. Looked up from germline, CDR1 is KGHDR and CDR2 is SFDVKD. This CDR3 spans 14 amino acids. The DNA for the CDR3 is TGTGCCACCAGTGGTGCTACTAGCACAGATACGCAGTATTTT. Translated, it gives CATSGATSTDTQYF.

The rearrangement uses TRBV11-2 and TRBJ2-7; D gene ambiguous. Germline values: CDR1 SGHAT, CDR2 FQNNGV. Between the trimmed V and J ends, which lost 7 bases and 5 bases, there was a span of 12 bases. CDR3 length: 12 residues. CDR3 in amino acids: CASTLQRDEQYF. The CDR3 nucleotides read TGTGCCAGCACCCTCCAACGGGACGAGCAGTACTTC.

V gene TRBV5-1 combines with J gene TRBJ2-7, with 11 bases fitting TRBD2. After removal of 0 bases from V and 1 base from J, the junction contained 0 bases not matched to a gene. The CDR3 is made up of 15 amino acids. CDR1 and CDR2 from the germline V gene are SGHRS and YFSETQ. The CDR3 DNA reads TGCGCCAGCAGCTTGGTAGCGGGGGGGTCCTACGAGCAGTACTTC. Encoded protein: CASSLVAGGSYEQYF.

The chain links TRBV7-9 to TRBJ2-3, with D possibly TRBD1 on 6 matching bases. Looked up from germline, CDR1 is SEHNR and CDR2 is FQNEAQ (reference sequence). With 3 bases removed from V and 4 bases from J, the gap between germline ends came to 14 bases. The CDR3 totals 15 residues. CDR3 nucleotide sequence: TGTGCCAGCAGCTTCAAGGTACAGGGCCCAGATACGCAGTATTTT. This gives the protein CASSFKVQGPDTQYF.

The chain links TRBV6-4 to TRBJ2-2; 7 nucleotides match TRBD1. The CDR3 sequence is 16 residues long. Germline V gives CDR1 MRHNA, CDR2 SNTAGT. The V and J ends lost 8 bases and 0 bases, in that order; junction bases with no gene match: 9. The CDR3 DNA reads as TGTGCCAGCTCTGGACAGGTTAACGCGAACACCGGGGAGCTGTTTTTT. The encoded protein is CASSGQVNANTGELFF.

The chain couples TRBV4-2 to TRBJ2-7, with D hard to call. CDR1 is LGHNA, CDR2 YNFKEQ, per germline. V was shortened by 0 bases and J by 3 bases, with 15 bases between the two germline ends. The CDR3 sequence is 16 residues long. The CDR3 sequence is CASSQDLGSSHYEQYF. Written as DNA, the CDR3 is TGTGCCAGCAGCCAAGATCTGGGCAGCTCTCACTACGAGCAGTACTTC.

This rearrangement joins TRBV12-3 or TRBV12-4 to TRBJ2-2; TRBD1 is a possible D gene (5 bases). With 2 bases removed from V and 6 bases from J, the gap between germline ends came to 13 bases. The CDR3 loop spans 15 amino acids. The DNA for the CDR3 is TGTGCCAGCAGTTTAAGGCAGGGTGGGTCCGGGGAGCTGTTTTTT. This gives the protein CASSLRQGGSGELFF.

V and J are TRBV12-3 or TRBV12-4 and TRBJ1-2; D perhaps matches TRBD1 (6 bases). The CDR3 has 15 amino acids. Between the trimmed V and J ends, which lost 2 bases and 2 bases, there was a span of 12 bases. The CDR3 nucleotides are TGTGCCAGCAGTTTAACCGGACAGATAAACTATGGCTACACCTTC. Encoded protein: CASSLTGQINYGYTF.

The rearrangement links TRBV5-4 to TRBJ2-3, with 9 bases that match TRBD2. The CDR3 sequence is 16 residues long. Germline V gene data show CDR1 as SGHNT and CDR2 as YYREEE (reference sequence). V was pared by 2 bases and J by 2 bases, with 6 bases of the junction left unmatched. The chain's CDR3 is CASSLRLADNTDTQYF. In DNA, the CDR3 is TGTGCCAGCAGCTTAAGACTAGCGGATAACACAGATACGCAGTATTTT.

The CDR3 DNA reads as TGTGCCAGCAGCCCAGATGTCTCTGGGGCCAACGTCCTGACTTTC. Amino acids: CASSPDVSGANVLTF. The rearrangement uses TRBV5-4 and TRBJ2-6; D not resolved. V shed 4 bases and J shed 0 bases, with 8 bases lying between them. Germline lookup yields CDR1 SGHNT and CDR2 YYREEE (reference sequence). This CDR3 is 15 amino acids long.

The chain recombines TRBV10-3 with TRBJ1-1; 9 bases fit TRBD1. CDR3 length: 14 amino acids. The germline V gene encodes CDR1 ENHRY and CDR2 SYGVKD. The junction had 6 bases not matched to a gene; V was cut back by 6 bases and J by 4 bases. The CDR3 spells CAIRSGTGSTEAFF. The DNA of the CDR3 is TGTGCCATCAGGTCCGGGACAGGGAGCACTGAAGCTTTCTTT.

The chain combines TRBV5-4 with TRBJ2-5, with TRBD2 matching 13 bases. This CDR3 region has 16 residues. The ends lost 4 bases at V and 6 bases at J; junction bases unmatched: 9. CDR1 is SGHNT, CDR2 YYREEE, per germline (reference sequence). As DNA, the CDR3 is TGTGCCAGCAGCCCCGGGACTAGCGGGGTAGTGAAGACCCAGTACTTC. Protein sequence: CASSPGTSGVVKTQYF. Drawing the rest from reference TRBV5-4 and TRBJ2-5, the complete variable domain is ETGVTQSPTHLIKTRGQQVTLRCSSQSGHNTVSWYQQALGQGPQFIFQYYREEENGRGNFPPRFSGLQFPNYSSELNVNALELDDSALYLCASSPGTSGVVKTQYFGPGTRLLVL.

The gene calls are TRBV20-1 and TRBJ2-5; the match to TRBD2 covers 12 bases. V lost 7 bases and J lost 2; bases outside the gene matches: 5. The CDR3 contains 14 residues. Germline V gives CDR1 DFQATT, CDR2 SNEGSKA (reference sequence). This CDR3 reads CSVQTSGGQETQYF. The CDR3 DNA reads TGCAGTGTCCAGACTAGCGGGGGACAAGAGACCCAGTACTTC.

The rearrangement uses TRBV20-1 and TRBJ2-5, with 16 bases aligning to TRBD2. The germline gives CDR1 DFQATT, CDR2 SNEGSKA (reference sequence). J gave up 5 bases and V 6 bases, and 9 bases lay outside the gene matches. This CDR3 is built from 16 residues. The DNA of the CDR3 is TGCAGTGCCACCGGGACTAGCGGGGGGGCCGGTGAGACCCAGTACTTC. Encoded protein: CSATGTSGGAGETQYF.

The rearrangement uses TRBV4-2 and TRBJ1-6; TRBD1 matches at 9 bases. The CDR3 runs to 17 residues. CDR1 LGHNA and CDR2 YNFKEQ come from the germline V gene. With V trimmed by 0 bases and J by 7 bases, 7 bases remained unmatched. CDR3: CASSQDPSGQGNSPLHF. CDR3 coding DNA: TGTGCCAGCAGCCAAGACCCCTCGGGACAGGGAAATTCACCCCTCCACTTT.

The chain couples TRBV3-1 to TRBJ2-7; 11 bases line up with TRBD2. V lost 0 bases to trimming and J lost 5 bases; unmatched junction nucleotides: 9. CDR1 LGHDT and CDR2 YNNKEL come from the germline V gene (reference sequence). This CDR3 has 17 residues. CDR3 region: CASSQDLAGGPGNEQYF. In nucleotides, the CDR3 is TGTGCCAGCAGCCAAGATTTAGCGGGAGGGCCTGGGAACGAGCAGTACTTC.

This chain uses TRBV12-3 or TRBV12-4 with TRBJ2-3; D is tentatively TRBD1 or TRBD2 (6 bases each). V was clipped by 7 bases and J by 5 bases, with 16 bases between them. The CDR3 consists of 14 residues. DNA for the CDR3: TGTGCCAGCACCCCCTCGGGGGCTGAAGATACGCAGTATTTT. It translates to CASTPSGAEDTQYF.

This chain uses TRBV28 with TRBJ2-1; 10 nucleotides match TRBD2. CDR3 size: 14 residues. Per the germline V gene, CDR1 is MDHEN and CDR2 is SYDVKM. Germline trimming cut 8 bases from V and 4 bases from J; bases unmatched to any gene: 5. The CDR3 is CASDPSGSYNEQFF. In DNA, the CDR3 is TGTGCCAGCGACCCTAGCGGGAGTTACAATGAGCAGTTCTTC.

The chain couples TRBV9 to TRBJ2-2; TRBD2 is a possible D gene (6 bases). Germline V lookup: CDR1 SGDLS, CDR2 YYNGEE. V was cut by 0 bases and J by 5 bases, with 17 bases left in between. This CDR3 is 17 amino acids long. In nucleotides, the CDR3 is TGTGCCAGCAGCGTAGATATGATGAGGGGAGGAACCGGGGAGCTGTTTTTT. Translated: CASSVDMMRGGTGELFF.

V is TRBV6-1 and J is TRBJ1-2; D gene ambiguous. Germline V lookup: CDR1 MNHNS, CDR2 SASEGT. Deletions cut 5 bases from V and 4 bases from J, with 11 bases between. This CDR3 region has 13 residues. The CDR3 spells CASSRDVLYGYTF. CDR3 DNA sequence: TGTGCCAGCAGTCGCGACGTACTCTATGGCTACACCTTC.

V is TRBV28 and J is TRBJ1-1; D ambiguous. This CDR3 region has 14 residues. V was pared by 7 bases and J by 0 bases, with 12 bases between. Germline V gene sequence: CDR1 MDHEN, CDR2 SYDVKM. The CDR3 DNA sequence: TGTGCCAGCACCCCCCGGTCGTTGAACACTGAAGCTTTCTTT. Translation gives CASTPRSLNTEAFF.

V and J are TRBV5-1 and TRBJ2-5; no clear D gene. Trimming removed 0 bases at V and 7 bases at J, with 10 bases between. The CDR3 spans 13 residues. Germline loops: CDR1 SGHRS, CDR2 YFSETQ. CDR3 region: CASSLGTGRTQYF. Written as DNA, the CDR3 is TGCGCCAGCAGCTTGGGGACCGGACGGACCCAGTACTTC.